Sequencing of this T cell receptor beta chain was carried out in a study of T cell clones after liver transplantation. Only in-frame clones appear in the TCRdb table, and some are missing; sequencing was by immunoSEQ multiplex PCR. The sample records some 110,000 clones, approximately 85% being singletons. Remarks on this clone: Antigen specificity is unknown. Other DNA sequences of this sample code for an identical CDR3.

Points from the study as a whole: Rather than being deleted, graft donor-reactive T cells may have moved into the graft. In most of the 8 subjects, circulating graft-donor-reactive CD4 TCRbeta sequences fell significantly after transplant.

Germline CDR1 reads SEHNR; CDR2 reads FQNEAQ (reference sequence). This CDR3 is built from 16 residues. The V segment lost 0 bases and the J segment 0 bases; nucleotides outside the gene matches: 1. Here the sequenced sample was CD4+ T cells from blood, taken before liver transplant. The receptor comes from a human donor who received a liver transplant. The chain carries TRBV7-9 and TRBJ2-7; 11 bases fit TRBD1. CDR3 protein: CASSLAGTGGSYEQYF. As DNA, the CDR3 is TGTGCCAGCAGCTTAGCGGGGACAGGGGGCTCCTACGAGCAGTACTTC.